This T cell receptor beta chain was observed in a study of regulatory T cells in long-lasting Graves disease. In building TCR beta libraries, iRepertoire HTBI primers were used together with Arm-PCR of CDR3 regions. Via MiXCR, TCRdb re-called the multiplex PCR reads, giving one row per CDR3 protein. Of almost 450,000 distinct CDR3 sequences in the sample, approximately 16% were seen once. This CDR3 has 14 amino acids. V gave up 5 bases and J gave up 5 bases; unmatched junction bases: 6. Germline V gives CDR1 SEHNR, CDR2 FQNEAQ (reference sequence). Stated time point: newly diagnosed GD, antithyroid drugs for less than 3 months. RNA extracted from PBMCs served as the sequencing template. The same data also contributed to another study, on T cells in Graves' hyperthyroidism and ophthalmopathy.

The sequence came from a woman in her twenties or thirties with Graves disease. The chain couples TRBV7-9 to TRBJ1-5; 7 bases map to TRBD1. The specimen was peripheral blood mononuclear cells (PBMCs), collected at new diagnosis, from a patient treated with antithyroid drugs. CDR3 loop: CASSPPGTDQPQHF. The CDR3 DNA is TGTGCCAGCAGCCCACCTGGGACAGATCAGCCCCAGCATTTT.